This T cell receptor beta chain was sequenced for a study of T cells in localized non-small cell lung cancer. Clones were sequenced by immunoSEQ multiplex PCR, and TCRdb holds only the in-frame ones, with some missing. The table lists about 2,600 clones, approximately 41% of them singletons. Study observations and caveats: Heterogeneity cannot be ruled out, as sequencing used one tumor region only. Adjacent lung exhibited a median of 57 among the 100 most abundant tumor clones. Tumor showed lower T cell clonality than uninvolved adjacent lung, where it was highest. Higher blood T cell density went with longer overall survival.

The CDR3 extends over 17 amino acids. Between the trimmed V and J ends, which lost 1 base and 5 bases, there was a span of 21 bases. The germline V gene encodes CDR1 SGHDN and CDR2 FVKESK. This clone was seen a single time. Its target is unknown. The sample in question was lung tumor tissue, obtained before any cancer treatment. This clonotype was obtained from a male donor older than 55 with stage II squamous cell lung carcinoma. The chain has TRBV14 and TRBJ2-7; D perhaps matches TRBD2 (5 bases). DNA of the CDR3: TGTGCCAGCAGCCAAGGATTTTCCTCAGAGGGCTGGAACGAGCAGTACTTC. Its protein is CASSQGFSSEGWNEQYF. Full variable domain (remainder filled in from reference TRBV14 and TRBJ2-7): EAGVTQFPSHSVIEKGQTVTLRCDPISGHDNLYWYRRVMGKEIKFLLHFVKESKQDESGMPNNRFLAERTGGTYSTLKVQPAELEDSGVYFCASSQGFSSEGWNEQYFGPGTRLTVT.